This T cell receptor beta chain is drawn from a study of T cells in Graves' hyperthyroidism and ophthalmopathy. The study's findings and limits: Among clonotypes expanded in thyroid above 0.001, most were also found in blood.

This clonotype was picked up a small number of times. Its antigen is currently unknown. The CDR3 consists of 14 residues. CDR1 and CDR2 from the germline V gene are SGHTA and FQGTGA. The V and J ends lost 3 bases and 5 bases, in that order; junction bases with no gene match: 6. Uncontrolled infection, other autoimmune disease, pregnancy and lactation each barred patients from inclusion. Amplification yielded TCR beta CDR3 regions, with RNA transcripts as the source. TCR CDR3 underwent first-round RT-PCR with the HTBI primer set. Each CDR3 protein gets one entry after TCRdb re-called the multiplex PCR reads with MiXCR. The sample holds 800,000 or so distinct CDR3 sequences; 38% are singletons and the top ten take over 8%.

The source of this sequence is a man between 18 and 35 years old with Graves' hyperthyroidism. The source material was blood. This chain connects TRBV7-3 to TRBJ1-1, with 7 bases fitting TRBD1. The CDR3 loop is CASSFGDSGTEAFF. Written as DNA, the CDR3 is TGTGCCAGCAGCTTCGGGGACAGCGGGACTGAAGCTTTCTTT.